One and the same sample provided the 17 T cell receptor beta chains below, sequenced in a study of cytomegalovirus exposure and HLA in healthy donors. Repertoires were generated with immunoSEQ multiplex PCR, while TCRdb's copy carries only in-frame clones and drops some. The repertoire holds 200,000 to 250,000 clones, with roughly 80% as singletons. Sequencing was carried out using PBMCs. All receptors derive from a woman under 30 in good health and CMV-seronegative.

The chain carries TRBV7-9 and TRBJ2-5; D is possibly TRBD2 (6 bases). The ends were cut back, 5 bases at V and 1 base at J, with 11 bases in the middle. The germline V gene encodes CDR1 SEHNR and CDR2 FQNEAQ (reference sequence). This CDR3 spans 14 amino acids. Here the CDR3 reads CASSPTSTQETQYF. The CDR3 DNA sequence: TGTGCCAGCAGCCCTACTAGCACCCAAGAGACCCAGTACTTC.

The chain employs TRBV6-5 and TRBJ2-7, with TRBD2 identical over 8 bases. Trimming cost V 6 bases and J 4 bases; bases outside gene matches: 8. CDR1 and CDR2 (germline): MNHEY, SVGAGI. The CDR3 is made up of 14 amino acids. Here the CDR3 reads CASSSSGGTYEQYF. The DNA of the CDR3 is TGTGCCAGCAGCTCATCGGGAGGGACGTACGAGCAGTACTTC.

The chain carries TRBV4-1 and TRBJ1-2; D is ambiguous. Trimming took 0 bases from V and 4 from J, leaving 15 bases between them. The CDR3 is 16 residues long. CDR1 is MGHRA, CDR2 YSYEKL, per germline. CDR3 bases: TGCGCCAGCAGCCAAGAATCGGGTTGGGCAGGCTATGGCTACACCTTC. Protein product: CASSQESGWAGYGYTF.

The rearrangement joins TRBV27 to TRBJ2-7; no firm D call. V was clipped by 0 bases and J by 2 bases, with 5 bases between them. This CDR3 contains 13 residues. Looked up from germline, CDR1 is MNHEY and CDR2 is SMNVEV (reference sequence). DNA of the CDR3: TGTGCCAGCAGTTTATCTTATCCCTACGAGCAGTACTTC. It codes for CASSLSYPYEQYF.

This chain connects TRBV10-1 to TRBJ1-1; D remains unclear. This CDR3 has 13 amino acids. The V end was cut by 0 bases, the J end by 11 bases, with 13 bases between. The V gene's germline CDR1 is WNHNN and CDR2 SYGVQD (reference sequence). This chain's CDR3 is CASSESTYGSAFF. The CDR3 coding sequence is TGCGCCAGCAGTGAGTCGACTTATGGATCGGCTTTCTTT.

This clone was detected only once. The chain uses TRBV7-2 and TRBJ2-3, with 12 bases fitting TRBD2. The ends lost 0 bases at V and 3 bases at J; junction bases unmatched: 10. Germline lookup yields CDR1 SGHTA and CDR2 FQGNSA. The CDR3 loop spans 19 amino acids. CDR3: CASSLARLAGGPVTDTQYF. The CDR3 bases are TGTGCCAGCAGCTTAGCGAGGCTAGCGGGGGGGCCGGTAACAGATACGCAGTATTTT.

A word on this clone: The junction shows a germline mismatch at one end, possibly a read error. The rearrangement joins TRBV11-3 to TRBJ1-1; maybe TRBD1 (6 bases). The germline V gene has CDR1 SGHNT and CDR2 YENEEA. The CDR3 loop spans 11 amino acids. The chain's CDR3 is CASSSGAGAFF. The CDR3 DNA sequence: TGTGCCAGTAGCTCGGGGGCGGGAGCTTTCTTT.

The V call is TRBV30, the J call TRBJ2-6; D is possibly TRBD1 or TRBD2 (5 bases each). There are 18 residues in the CDR3. Germline values: CDR1 GTSNPN, CDR2 SVGIG (reference sequence). Trimming cost V 3 bases and J 0 bases, with 18 bases left between them. The CDR3 is CAWRRRDGDFSGANVLTF. CDR3 nucleotide sequence: TGTGCCTGGAGACGACGGGACGGTGACTTCTCTGGGGCCAACGTCCTGACTTTC.

CDR3 protein: CASSHDMGAPNSPLHF. The CDR3 DNA follows: TGTGCCAGCAGCCATGACATGGGGGCACCTAATTCACCCCTCCACTTT. The chain is built from TRBV7-8 and TRBJ1-6; TRBD1 might be the D (6 bases). The CDR3 spans 16 residues. CDR1 is SGHVS, CDR2 FQNEAQ, per germline. V was pared by 5 bases and J by 6 bases, with 17 bases between.

This sequence joins TRBV7-9 and TRBJ1-4, with 7 nucleotides matching TRBD1. Germline V CDR1 and CDR2: SEHNR, FQNEAQ (reference sequence). CDR3 size: 14 residues. Trimming took 5 bases from V and 4 from J; bases not matched to a gene: 4. The CDR3 region has the DNA TGTGCCAGCAGCCGGGACAGTCTTAATGAAAAACTGTTTTTT. Translating gives CASSRDSLNEKLFF.

This sequence joins TRBV7-8 and TRBJ2-7, with TRBD2 matching 8 bases. Trimming cost V 1 base and J 1 base; bases outside gene matches: 9. This CDR3 region has 17 residues. Germline CDR1 reads SGHVS; CDR2 reads FQNEAQ. For the CDR3, the DNA is TGTGCCAGCAGCTTAGGTCGGGGGGGCGTTCAGTCCTACGAGCAGTACTTC. Translation: CASSLGRGGVQSYEQYF.

This clone was seen a handful of times. This chain links TRBV13 with TRBJ1-4; no clear D gene. Trimming removed 3 bases from V and 8 bases from J, with 16 bases in between. The CDR3 is made up of 15 amino acids. Germline-derived CDR1 and CDR2 are PRHDT and FYEKMQ (reference sequence). DNA for the CDR3: TGTGCCAGCAGCTTTAGGCCCACCTCGGGAGAAAAACTGTTTTTT. Encoded protein: CASSFRPTSGEKLFF.

The chain uses TRBV27 and TRBJ1-5; 8 bases are a match to TRBD1. Germline V gene data show CDR1 as MNHEY and CDR2 as SMNVEV (reference sequence). J was trimmed by 4 bases and V by 5 bases; bases with no gene match: 7. The CDR3 runs to 15 residues. The CDR3 loop reads CASSISRGLNQPQHF. CDR3 nucleotide sequence: TGTGCCAGCAGTATAAGCAGGGGGCTTAATCAGCCCCAGCATTTT.

This chain links TRBV2 with TRBJ1-2; possibly TRBD1 for D (5 bases). CDR1 is SNHLY and CDR2 is FYNNEI in the germline V gene. This CDR3 contains 12 residues. V lost 7 bases and J 6 bases, leaving 12 bases between the germline ends. The DNA of the CDR3 is TGTGCCAGCACCCAGGGATCCCATGGCTACACCTTC. It codes for CASTQGSHGYTF.

The V and J genes are TRBV5-1 and TRBJ2-1; D not certain. The CDR3 consists of 13 residues. The germline gives CDR1 SGHRS, CDR2 YFSETQ. V lost 2 bases to trimming and J lost 3 bases, with 6 bases between them. The CDR3 spells CASSLTVYNEQFF. The CDR3 nucleotides are TGCGCCAGCAGCTTAACCGTCTACAATGAGCAGTTCTTC.

The V call is TRBV18, the J call TRBJ2-2; weak D call: TRBD1 (6 bases). Germline CDR1 and CDR2: KGHSH and LQKENI. Trimming removed 3 bases at V and 7 bases at J, with 9 bases between. The CDR3 consists of 13 residues. Here the CDR3 reads CASSPSGVGELFF. CDR3 in DNA: TGTGCCAGCTCACCGTCAGGGGTCGGGGAGCTGTTTTTT.

The J gene is TRBJ2-7, the V gene TRBV28, with D possibly TRBD1 on 6 matching bases. The germline gives CDR1 MDHEN, CDR2 SYDVKM. V lost 6 bases and J lost 4, with 10 bases in between. This CDR3 comprises 12 residues. The CDR3 DNA follows: TGTGCCAGCAGACAGGGCGATTACGAGCAGTACTTC. Translated, it gives CASRQGDYEQYF. Supplemented by reference TRBV28 and TRBJ2-7, the full variable domain reads DVKVTQSSRYLVKRTGEKVFLECVQDMDHENMFWYRQDPGLGLRLIYFSYDVKMKEKGDIPEGYSVSREKKERFSLILESASTNQTSMYLCASRQGDYEQYFGPGTRLTVT.